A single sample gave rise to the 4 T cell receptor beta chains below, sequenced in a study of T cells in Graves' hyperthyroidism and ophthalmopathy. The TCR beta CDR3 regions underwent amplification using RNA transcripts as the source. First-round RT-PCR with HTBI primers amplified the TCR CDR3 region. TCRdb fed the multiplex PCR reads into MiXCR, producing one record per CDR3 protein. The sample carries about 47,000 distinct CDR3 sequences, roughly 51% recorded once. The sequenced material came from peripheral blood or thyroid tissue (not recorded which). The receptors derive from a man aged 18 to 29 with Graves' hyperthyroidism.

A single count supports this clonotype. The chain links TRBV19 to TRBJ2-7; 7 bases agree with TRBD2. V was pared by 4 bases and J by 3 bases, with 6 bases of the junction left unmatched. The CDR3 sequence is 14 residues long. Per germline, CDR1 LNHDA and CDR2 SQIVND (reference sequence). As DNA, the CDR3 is TGTGCCAGTAGTAGTTCACTAGCGAACTACGAGCAGTACTTC. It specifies CASSSSLANYEQYF.

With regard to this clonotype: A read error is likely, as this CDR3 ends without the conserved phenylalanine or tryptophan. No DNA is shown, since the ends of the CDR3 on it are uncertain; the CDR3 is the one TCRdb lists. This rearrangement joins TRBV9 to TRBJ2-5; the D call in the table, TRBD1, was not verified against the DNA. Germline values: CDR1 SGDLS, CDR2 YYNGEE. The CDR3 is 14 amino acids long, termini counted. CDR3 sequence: CASSVGTGGYTFGS.

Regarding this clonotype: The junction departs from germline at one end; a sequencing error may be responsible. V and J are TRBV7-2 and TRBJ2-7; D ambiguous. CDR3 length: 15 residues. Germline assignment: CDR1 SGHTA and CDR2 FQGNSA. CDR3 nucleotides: TGTGCCAGCAGCTTAGATGGCGGAGCCTCCTACGAGCGGTACTTC. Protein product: CASSLDGGASYERYF.

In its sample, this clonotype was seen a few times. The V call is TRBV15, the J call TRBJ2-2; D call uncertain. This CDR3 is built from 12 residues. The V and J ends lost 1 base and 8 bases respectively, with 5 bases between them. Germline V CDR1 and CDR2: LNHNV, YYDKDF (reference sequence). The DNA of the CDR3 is TGTGCCACCAGCAGAGTCTTGGGGGAGCTGTTTTTT. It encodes CATSRVLGELFF.